A selection of T cell receptor beta chains follows, all from one sample in a study of CD8 T cells in ankylosing spondylitis. TCRdb passed the 5' RACE reads through MiXCR, listing each CDR3 protein once. This sample has 200,000 to 250,000 distinct CDR3 sequences; over 9.5% occur once, and the top ten carry 21%. Source material: blood, either unsorted or a sorted T cell fraction (not recorded which). The receptors were gathered from a male donor with ankylosing spondylitis or in good health (not recorded which). Both conserved end residues are part of each CDR3. The order of the fields is D gene, clone size, J gene, V gene, CDR3 protein, CDR3 DNA. D genes are given only for firm matches. Expanded clones get a size class; other rows say once, few or many, or leave the size out.

.	.	TRBJ2-5	TRBV5-1	CASSLVPGAQETQYF	TGCGCCAGCAGCTTGGTGCCAGGGGCTCAAGAGACCCAGTACTTC
TRBD1	many	TRBJ2-3	TRBV5-1	CASSRTGEKDTQYF	TGCGCCAGCAGCCGGACAGGGGAGAAAGATACGCAGTATTTT
.	many	TRBJ2-5	TRBV9	CASSVGRLGQETQYF	TGTGCCAGCAGCGTAGGGAGACTAGGACAAGAGACCCAGTACTTC
TRBD1	many	TRBJ2-7	TRBV27	CASSIGQGPYEQYF	TGTGCCAGCAGTATCGGACAGGGCCCCTACGAGCAGTACTTC
TRBD1	few	TRBJ1-5	TRBV20-1	CSADRGGLGQPQHF	TGCAGTGCAGACAGGGGGGGGCTGGGACAGCCCCAGCATTTT
.	.	TRBJ1-1	TRBV20-1	CKARELGDTEAFF	TGCAAGGCCAGGGAGTTGGGGGACACTGAAGCTTTCTTT
.	many	TRBJ2-5	TRBV24-1	CATSDLAGQETQYF	TGTGCCACCAGTGATTTGGCAGGACAAGAGACCCAGTACTTC
TRBD2	many	TRBJ2-1	TRBV12-3/TRBV12-4	CASSPNSGGSSNEQFF	TGTGCCAGCAGCCCGAATAGCGGGGGGTCCTCCAATGAGCAGTTCTTC
.	few	TRBJ1-4	TRBV20-1	CSAVLPQGDEKLFF	TGCAGTGCCGTACTCCCCCAAGGGGATGAAAAACTGTTTTTT
.	.	TRBJ2-1	TRBV6-6	CASSYSGYEQFF	TGTGCCAGCAGTTACTCGGGGTATGAGCAGTTCTTC
.	.	TRBJ2-7	TRBV5-4	CASSLGTPYEQYF	TGTGCCAGCAGCTTGGGCACCCCCTACGAGCAGTACTTC
TRBD1	.	TRBJ2-1	TRBV7-9	CASSSQDRGYNEQFF	TGTGCCAGCAGCTCTCAGGACAGGGGCTACAATGAGCAGTTCTTC
.	few	TRBJ2-2	TRBV7-2	CASSLVRFGELFF	.
.	many	TRBJ2-1	TRBV9	CASSVGGGAGDEQFF	TGTGCCAGCAGCGTAGGTGGGGGGGCCGGGGATGAGCAGTTCTTC
TRBD2	few	TRBJ2-1	TRBV7-9	CASSWRAYMGGYNEQFF	TGTGCCAGCAGCTGGAGGGCTTACATGGGGGGGTACAATGAGCAGTTCTTC
TRBD2	.	TRBJ2-1	TRBV6-5	CASSLTSGGTSSYNEQFF	TGTGCCAGCAGTTTGACTAGCGGTGGCACCAGCTCCTACAATGAGCAGTTCTTC